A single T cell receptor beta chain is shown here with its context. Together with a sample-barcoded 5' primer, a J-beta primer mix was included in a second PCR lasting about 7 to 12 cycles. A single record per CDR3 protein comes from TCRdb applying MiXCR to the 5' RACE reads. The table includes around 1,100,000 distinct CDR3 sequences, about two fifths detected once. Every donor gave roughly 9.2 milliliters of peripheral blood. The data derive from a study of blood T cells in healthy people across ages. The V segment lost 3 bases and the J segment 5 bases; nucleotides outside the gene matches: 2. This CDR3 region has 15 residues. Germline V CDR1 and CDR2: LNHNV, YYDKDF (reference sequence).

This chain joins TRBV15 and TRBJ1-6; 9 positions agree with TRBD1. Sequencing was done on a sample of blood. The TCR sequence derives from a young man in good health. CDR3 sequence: CATSRDRGNNSPLHF. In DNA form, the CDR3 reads TGTGCCACCAGCAGGGACAGGGGAAATAATTCACCCCTCCACTTT.